These 23 T cell receptor beta chains originate from one sample sequenced in a study of vaccination effects on CD4 cells after COVID-19. Antigen-specific CD4+ T cells were expanded (with viral peptide pools) by the ViraFEST assay ahead of sequencing. Scientists isolated CD4+ T cells after a roughly ten-day culture period ended. No vaccinee had earlier SARS-CoV-2 infection, and nucleocapsid antibodies were negative. These receptors have no known antigen. The repertoire was sequenced with immunoSEQ multiplex PCR; TCRdb's copy has only in-frame clones and lacks some. The sample has 20,000 to 25,000 clones, 73% seen once; the top ten hold approximately 5%. The sample consisted of CD4+ T cells from PBMCs cultured with SARS-CoV-2 spike peptides, taken before COVID-19 vaccination. The receptors come from a human donor who received a COVID-19 vaccine.

V usage is TRBV7-9 and J usage is TRBJ1-3; a weak D match, TRBD1 (5 bases). The ends were cut back, 7 bases at V and 4 bases at J, with 8 bases in the middle. Germline V lookup: CDR1 SEHNR, CDR2 FQNEAQ (reference sequence). The CDR3 consists of 12 residues. The CDR3 DNA follows: TGTGCCAGCAATGGGGGGGGAAACACCATATATTTT. This translates into CASNGGGNTIYF.

The gene calls are TRBV10-2 and TRBJ2-1; TRBD2 aligns across 11 bases. The CDR3 consists of 16 residues. The ends lost 6 bases at V and 4 bases at J; junction bases unmatched: 8. Germline loops: CDR1 WSHSY, CDR2 SAAADI. CDR3 nucleotides: TGCGCCAGCAGACCCCCCGGGACTAGCGGTTACAATGAGCAGTTCTTC. Amino acid sequence: CASRPPGTSGYNEQFF.

The J gene is TRBJ1-1, the V gene TRBV18; 9 bases align to TRBD1. This CDR3 has 14 amino acids. Germline V gives CDR1 KGHSH, CDR2 LQKENI. After removal of 2 bases from V and 6 bases from J, the junction contained 4 bases not matched to a gene. For the CDR3, the DNA is TGTGCCAGCTCACCAGGGACAGGGATGTCTGAAGCTTTCTTT. Protein sequence: CASSPGTGMSEAFF. The full variable domain, with the rest looked up from reference TRBV18 and TRBJ1-1, is NAGVMQNPRHLVRRRGQEARLRCSPMKGHSHVYWYRQLPEEGLKFMVYLQKENIIDESGMPKERFSAEFPKEGPSILRIQQVVRGDSAAYFCASSPGTGMSEAFFGQGTRLTVV.

The rearrangement uses TRBV9 and TRBJ2-2, with D maybe TRBD1 (6 bases). The CDR3 totals 17 residues. CDR1 SGDLS and CDR2 YYNGEE come from the germline V gene. V dropped 0 bases and J dropped 4 bases, with 16 bases sitting between them. CDR3 residues: CASSVAALGRGTGELFF. The CDR3, as DNA: TGTGCCAGCAGCGTAGCAGCCTTGGGCAGGGGCACCGGGGAGCTGTTTTTT.

This chain connects TRBV6-5 to TRBJ2-1; 10 positions match TRBD2. The CDR3 consists of 13 residues. CDR1 and CDR2 from the germline V gene are MNHEY and SVGAGI. The V gene end was trimmed by 9 bases and the J gene end by 7 bases; junction bases not matched to a gene: 6. CDR3 in DNA: TGTGCCAGTCTAGCGGGGGCCTCTAATGAGCAGTTCTTC. Residues: CASLAGASNEQFF.

The gene calls are TRBV19 and TRBJ2-7; 7 bases align to TRBD1. This CDR3 is built from 15 residues. Germline V lookup: CDR1 LNHDA, CDR2 SQIVND (reference sequence). Losses at the gene ends were 2 bases for V and 1 base for J; bases not matched to a gene: 5. The CDR3 spells CASSIQPQGSYEQYF. The CDR3 bases are TGTGCCAGTAGTATACAGCCACAGGGGTCCTACGAGCAGTACTTC.

The chain is built from TRBV29-1 and TRBJ1-3, with D possibly matching TRBD1 (6 bases). There are 14 residues in the CDR3. Germline V gene sequence: CDR1 SQVTM, CDR2 ANQGSEA. V lost 4 bases to trimming and J lost 3 bases, with 13 bases between them. The CDR3 sequence is CSVATGSVGNTIYF. Here the CDR3 DNA reads TGCAGCGTTGCTACAGGGTCAGTTGGAAACACCATATATTTT.

The chain has TRBV7-8 and TRBJ1-1; no firm D call. The CDR3 consists of 14 residues. With 0 bases removed from V and 3 bases from J, the gap between germline ends came to 8 bases. Germline lookup yields CDR1 SGHVS and CDR2 FQNEAQ. CDR3: CASSLAEYHTEAFF. The CDR3 DNA sequence: TGTGCCAGCAGCTTAGCCGAATATCACACTGAAGCTTTCTTT.

Only a few counts were recorded for this clone. The chain has TRBV19 and TRBJ2-7, with 7 bases that match TRBD1. The ends lost 6 bases at V and 0 bases at J; junction bases unmatched: 8. This CDR3 has 15 residues. From germline, CDR1 is LNHDA and CDR2 SQIVND (reference sequence). The CDR3 is CASRSQDRPSYEQYF. CDR3 DNA sequence: TGTGCCAGTAGGTCCCAGGACAGGCCCTCCTACGAGCAGTACTTC.

A single count supports this clone. The rearrangement uses TRBV7-2 and TRBJ1-2, with D hard to call. Trimming cost V 1 base and J 3 bases, with 12 bases left between them. Looked up from germline, CDR1 is SGHTA and CDR2 is FQGNSA. This CDR3 spans 15 amino acids. The CDR3 reads CASSLVGRSDYGYTF. The CDR3 DNA is TGTGCCAGCAGCTTAGTGGGCCGGTCGGACTATGGCTACACCTTC.

V gene TRBV11-3 combines with J gene TRBJ2-2; possible D gene TRBD2, 5 bases. This CDR3 has 16 residues. Germline V gene sequence: CDR1 SGHNT, CDR2 YENEEA. V lost 5 bases and J 5 bases, leaving 18 bases between the germline ends. The CDR3 DNA is TGTGCCAGCAGCCCGTCTAGCCTAGGCGAGACCGGGGAGCTGTTTTTT. This translates into CASSPSSLGETGELFF.

The chain recombines TRBV19 with TRBJ1-2; D remains unclear. The CDR3 totals 16 residues. Germline CDR1 and CDR2: LNHDA and SQIVND (reference sequence). V was pared by 3 bases and J by 4 bases, with 18 bases between. CDR3 residues: CASSIDPSEQSYGYTF. The CDR3 nucleotides read TGTGCCAGTAGTATTGATCCTTCGGAACAGTCCTATGGCTACACCTTC.

This clone was counted between two and nine times. The chain employs TRBV11-2 and TRBJ1-3; D ambiguous. V lost 1 base, J lost 0 bases, and 7 bases lay in between. CDR1 and CDR2 from the germline V gene are SGHAT and FQNNGV. The CDR3 totals 15 residues. The CDR3 region has the DNA TGTGCCAGCAGCTTAGTGCGTCACTCTGGAAACACCATATATTTT. Amino acid sequence: CASSLVRHSGNTIYF.

As DNA, the CDR3 is TGCGCCAGCAGCATGCGCAGTCCCTACTGGGACACCGGGGAGCTGTTTTTT. Its translation: CASSMRSPYWDTGELFF. The chain couples TRBV5-1 to TRBJ2-2; D not certain. V was pared by 4 bases and J by 3 bases, with 19 bases between. The CDR3 extends over 17 amino acids. In germline, CDR1 is SGHRS, CDR2 YFSETQ.

J is TRBJ2-2 and V is TRBV14; no clear D. Germline CDR1 is SGHDN and CDR2 is FVKESK. V was shortened by 1 base and J by 1 base, with 10 bases between the two germline ends. The CDR3 runs to 16 residues. CDR3 residues: CASSQAPPMNTGELFF. CDR3 nucleotide sequence: TGTGCCAGCAGCCAAGCTCCACCAATGAACACCGGGGAGCTGTTTTTT.

The rearrangement uses TRBV5-4 and TRBJ2-3; D gene ambiguous. The CDR3 loop spans 14 amino acids. V was pared by 2 bases and J by 4 bases, with 11 bases between. The germline gives CDR1 SGHNT, CDR2 YYREEE (reference sequence). CDR3 nucleotides: TGTGCCAGCAGCTTACCTCACACGCCAGATACGCAGTATTTT. Its translation is CASSLPHTPDTQYF.

The CDR3 spells CASSLGQGPVGEKLFF. As DNA, the CDR3 is TGCGCCAGCAGCTTGGGACAGGGCCCCGTGGGGGAAAAACTGTTTTTT. The chain is built from TRBV5-1 and TRBJ1-4, with TRBD1 identical over 7 bases. The V gene end was trimmed by 0 bases and the J gene end by 8 bases; junction bases not matched to a gene: 10. Per the germline V gene, CDR1 is SGHRS and CDR2 is YFSETQ. CDR3 length: 16 amino acids.

The chain combines TRBV7-9 with TRBJ1-3; 8 bases are shared with TRBD1. J gave up 4 bases and V 1 base, and 6 bases lay outside the gene matches. CDR1 SEHNR and CDR2 FQNEAQ come from the germline V gene (reference sequence). This CDR3 has 16 amino acids. Written as DNA, the CDR3 is TGTGCCAGCAGCTTAGGGACAGGGACGACGGGAAACACCATATATTTT. This gives the protein CASSLGTGTTGNTIYF.

The V gene is TRBV19, the J gene TRBJ1-5, with 8 bases matching TRBD1. The germline gives CDR1 LNHDA, CDR2 SQIVND (reference sequence). The J segment lost 1 base and the V segment lost 0 bases, leaving 5 bases of the junction unmatched. This CDR3 is 17 amino acids long. The CDR3 reads CASSIDTGGTSNQPQHF. The CDR3 nucleotides are TGTGCCAGTAGTATAGATACAGGGGGAACGAGCAATCAGCCCCAGCATTTT.

The chain carries TRBV25-1 and TRBJ2-7; D perhaps matches TRBD1 (5 bases). Trimming took off 4 bases at V and 5 bases at J, with 12 bases between the two ends. The germline V gene has CDR1 MGHDK and CDR2 SYGVNS. The CDR3 is made up of 13 amino acids. The CDR3 region has the DNA TGTGCCAGCAGTGCACCGGACACCAACGAGCAGTACTTC. Translation: CASSAPDTNEQYF.

J is TRBJ1-3 and V is TRBV5-5; D may be TRBD1 (5 bases). Looked up from germline, CDR1 is SGHKS and CDR2 is YYEKEE (reference sequence). The germline V and J ends were trimmed by 0 bases and 0 bases, with 10 bases remaining between them. This CDR3 comprises 16 residues. CDR3 sequence: CASSLVQTVSGNTIYF. CDR3 nucleotides: TGTGCCAGCAGCTTGGTTCAGACAGTCTCTGGAAACACCATATATTTT.

The chain has TRBV19 and TRBJ1-1; possibly TRBD1 for D (6 bases). Germline CDR1 LNHDA, CDR2 SQIVND (reference sequence). The CDR3 contains 18 residues. V lost 5 bases and J lost 0, with 22 bases in between. The CDR3 bases are TGTGCCAGTAGTCCTAGACAGGAGACTACTACATTGAACACTGAAGCTTTCTTT. Translating it yields CASSPRQETTTLNTEAFF.

The rearrangement uses TRBV5-1 and TRBJ2-7; 8 bases match TRBD1. Germline loops: CDR1 SGHRS, CDR2 YFSETQ. The CDR3 loop spans 13 amino acids. With V trimmed by 4 bases and J by 7 bases, 7 bases remained unmatched. CDR3 sequence (DNA): TGCGCCAGCAGCGGGAGGACAGGGTTGGAGCAGTACTTC. The encoded protein is CASSGRTGLEQYF.